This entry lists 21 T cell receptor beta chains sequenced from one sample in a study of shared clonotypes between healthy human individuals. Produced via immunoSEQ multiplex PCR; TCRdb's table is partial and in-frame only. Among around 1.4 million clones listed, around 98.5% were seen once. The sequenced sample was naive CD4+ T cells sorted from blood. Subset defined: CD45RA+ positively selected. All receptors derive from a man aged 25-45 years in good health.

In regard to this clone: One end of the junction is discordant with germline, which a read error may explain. CDR3 protein: CASSQPQHF. Here the CDR3 DNA reads TGTGCCAGCAGTCAGCCCCAGCATTTT. This sequence joins TRBV28 and TRBJ1-5, with D unresolved. The CDR3 spans 9 residues. Germline loops: CDR1 MDHEN, CDR2 SYDVKM.

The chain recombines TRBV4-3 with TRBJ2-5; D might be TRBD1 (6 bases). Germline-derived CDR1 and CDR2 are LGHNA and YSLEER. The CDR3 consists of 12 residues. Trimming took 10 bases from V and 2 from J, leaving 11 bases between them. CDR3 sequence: CATSDRQETQYF. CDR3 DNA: TGCGCCACCTCGGACAGACAAGAGACCCAGTACTTC.

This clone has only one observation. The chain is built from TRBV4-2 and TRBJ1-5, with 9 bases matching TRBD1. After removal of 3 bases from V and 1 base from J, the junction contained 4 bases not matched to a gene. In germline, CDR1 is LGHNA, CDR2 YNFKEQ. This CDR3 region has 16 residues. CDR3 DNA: TGTGCCAGCAGCCACTCGACAGGGGGAAGCAATCAGCCCCAGCATTTT. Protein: CASSHSTGGSNQPQHF.

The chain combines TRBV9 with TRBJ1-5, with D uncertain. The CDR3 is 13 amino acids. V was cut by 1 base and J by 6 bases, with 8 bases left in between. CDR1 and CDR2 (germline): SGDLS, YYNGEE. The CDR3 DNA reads TGTGCCAGCAGCGTAAATTTGGGTCAGCCCCAGCATTTT. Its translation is CASSVNLGQPQHF.

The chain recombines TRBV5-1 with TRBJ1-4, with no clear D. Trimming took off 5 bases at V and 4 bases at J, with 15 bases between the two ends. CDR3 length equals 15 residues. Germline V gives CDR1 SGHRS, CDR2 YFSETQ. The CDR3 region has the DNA TGCGCCAGCAGTAGTTTCCTTGCGGATAATGAAAAACTGTTTTTT. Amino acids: CASSSFLADNEKLFF.

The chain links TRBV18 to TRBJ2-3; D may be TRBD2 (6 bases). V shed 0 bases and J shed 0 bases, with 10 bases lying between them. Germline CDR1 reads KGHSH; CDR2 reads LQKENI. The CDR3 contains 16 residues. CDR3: CASSPPDGTSTDTQYF. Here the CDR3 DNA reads TGTGCCAGCTCACCACCCGACGGGACTAGCACAGATACGCAGTATTTT.

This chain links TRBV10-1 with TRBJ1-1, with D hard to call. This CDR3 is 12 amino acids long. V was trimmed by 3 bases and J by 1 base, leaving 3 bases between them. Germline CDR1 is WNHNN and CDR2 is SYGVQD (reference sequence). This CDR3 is CASSDANTEAFF. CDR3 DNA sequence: TGCGCCAGCAGTGACGCGAACACTGAAGCTTTCTTT.

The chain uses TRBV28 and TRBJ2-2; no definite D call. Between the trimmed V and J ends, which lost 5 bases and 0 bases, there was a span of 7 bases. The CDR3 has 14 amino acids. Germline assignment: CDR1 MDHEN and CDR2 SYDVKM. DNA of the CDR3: TGTGCCAGCAGTCCCCGACCGAACACCGGGGAGCTGTTTTTT. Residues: CASSPRPNTGELFF.

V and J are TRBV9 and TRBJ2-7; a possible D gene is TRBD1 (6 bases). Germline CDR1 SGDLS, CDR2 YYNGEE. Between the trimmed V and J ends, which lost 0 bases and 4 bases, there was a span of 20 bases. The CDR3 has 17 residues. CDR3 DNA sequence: TGTGCCAGCAGCGTAGGTTCCAAGGACAGAAGGATTTACGAGCAGTACTTC. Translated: CASSVGSKDRRIYEQYF.

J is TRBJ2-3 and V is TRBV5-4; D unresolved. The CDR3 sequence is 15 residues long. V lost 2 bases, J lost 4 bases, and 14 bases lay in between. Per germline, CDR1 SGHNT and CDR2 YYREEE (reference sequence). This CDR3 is CASSLTRGNADTQYF. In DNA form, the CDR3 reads TGTGCCAGCAGCTTAACACGCGGTAATGCAGATACGCAGTATTTT.

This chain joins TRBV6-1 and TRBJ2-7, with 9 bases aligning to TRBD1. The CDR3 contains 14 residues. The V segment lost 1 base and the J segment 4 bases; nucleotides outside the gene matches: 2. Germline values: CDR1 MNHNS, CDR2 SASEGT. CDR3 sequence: CASSEVGQGYEQYF. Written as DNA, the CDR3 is TGTGCCAGCAGTGAAGTGGGACAGGGTTACGAGCAGTACTTC.

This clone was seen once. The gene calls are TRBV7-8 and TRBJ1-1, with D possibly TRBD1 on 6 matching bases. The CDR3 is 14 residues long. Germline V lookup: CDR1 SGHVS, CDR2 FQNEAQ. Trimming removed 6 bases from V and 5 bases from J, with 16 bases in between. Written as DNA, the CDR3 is TGTGCCAGCAGGCTAGGGGGGCCGGGGACTGAAGCTTTCTTT. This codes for CASRLGGPGTEAFF. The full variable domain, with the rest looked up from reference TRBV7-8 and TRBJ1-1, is GAGVSQSPRYKVAKRGQDVALRCDPISGHVSLFWYQQALGQGPEFLTYFQNEAQLDKSGLPSDRFFAERPEGSVSTLKIQRTQQEDSAVYLCASRLGGPGTEAFFGQGTRLTVV.

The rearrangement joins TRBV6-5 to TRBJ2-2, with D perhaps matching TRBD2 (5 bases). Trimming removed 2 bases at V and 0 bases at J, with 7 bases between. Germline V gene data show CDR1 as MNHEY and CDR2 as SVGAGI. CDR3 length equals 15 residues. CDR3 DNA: TGTGCCAGCAGTTACGTCGGGGCGAACACCGGGGAGCTGTTTTTT. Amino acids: CASSYVGANTGELFF.

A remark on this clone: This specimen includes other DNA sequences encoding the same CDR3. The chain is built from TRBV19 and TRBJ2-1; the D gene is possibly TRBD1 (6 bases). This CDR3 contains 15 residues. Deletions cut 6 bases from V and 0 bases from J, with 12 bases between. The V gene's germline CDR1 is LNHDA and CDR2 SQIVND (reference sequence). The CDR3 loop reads CASSTDRSSYNEQFF. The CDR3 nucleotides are TGTGCCAGTAGCACTGACAGGAGCTCCTACAATGAGCAGTTCTTC.

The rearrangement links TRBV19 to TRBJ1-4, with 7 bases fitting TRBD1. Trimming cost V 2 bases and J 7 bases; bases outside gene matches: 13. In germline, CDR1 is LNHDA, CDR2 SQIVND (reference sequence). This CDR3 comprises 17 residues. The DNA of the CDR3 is TGTGCCAGTAGTATAACGGGACAGAGGACAAAAGGTGAAAAACTGTTTTTT. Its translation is CASSITGQRTKGEKLFF.

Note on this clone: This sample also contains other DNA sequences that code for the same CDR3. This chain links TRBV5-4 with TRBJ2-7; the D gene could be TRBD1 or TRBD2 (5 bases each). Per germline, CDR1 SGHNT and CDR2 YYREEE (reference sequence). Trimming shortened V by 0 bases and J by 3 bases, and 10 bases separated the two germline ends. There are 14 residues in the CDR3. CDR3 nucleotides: TGTGCCAGCAGCTTGGGGCAGGGACGCTACGAGCAGTACTTC. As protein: CASSLGQGRYEQYF.

CDR3 sequence: CASSLKREGRETQYF. CDR3 coding DNA: TGTGCCAGCAGCTTGAAGCGGGAGGGCCGAGAGACCCAGTACTTC. The rearrangement joins TRBV5-4 to TRBJ2-5; 10 bases align to TRBD2. V was clipped by 1 base and J by 4 bases; unmatched bases: 4. CDR1 is SGHNT, CDR2 YYREEE, per germline (reference sequence). There are 15 residues in the CDR3.

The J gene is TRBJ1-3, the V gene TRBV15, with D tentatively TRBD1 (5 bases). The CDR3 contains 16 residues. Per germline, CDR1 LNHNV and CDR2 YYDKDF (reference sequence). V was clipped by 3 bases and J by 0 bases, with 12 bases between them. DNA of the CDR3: TGTGCCACCAGCAGGGGGGACGGGATCTCTGGAAACACCATATATTTT. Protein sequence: CATSRGDGISGNTIYF.

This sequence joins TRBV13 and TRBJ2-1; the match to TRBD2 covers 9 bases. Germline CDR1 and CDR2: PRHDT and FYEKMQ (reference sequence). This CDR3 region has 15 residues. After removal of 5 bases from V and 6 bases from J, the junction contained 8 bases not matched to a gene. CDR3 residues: CASSPGASGANEQFF. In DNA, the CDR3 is TGTGCCAGCAGCCCGGGGGCTAGCGGGGCCAATGAGCAGTTCTTC. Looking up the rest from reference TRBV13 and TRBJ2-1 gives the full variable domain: AAGVIQSPRHLIKEKRETATLKCYPIPRHDTVYWYQQGPGQDPQFLISFYEKMQSDKGSIPDRFSAQQFSDYHSELNMSSLELGDSALYFCASSPGASGANEQFFGPGTRLTVL.

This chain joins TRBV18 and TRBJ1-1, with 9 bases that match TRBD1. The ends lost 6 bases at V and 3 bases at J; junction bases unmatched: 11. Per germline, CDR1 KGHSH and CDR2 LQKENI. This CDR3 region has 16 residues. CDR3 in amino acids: CASSGATGGGYTEAFF. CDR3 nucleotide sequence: TGTGCCAGCTCCGGCGCTACAGGGGGCGGTTACACTGAAGCTTTCTTT. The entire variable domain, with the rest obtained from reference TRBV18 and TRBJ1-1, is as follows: NAGVMQNPRHLVRRRGQEARLRCSPMKGHSHVYWYRQLPEEGLKFMVYLQKENIIDESGMPKERFSAEFPKEGPSILRIQQVVRGDSAAYFCASSGATGGGYTEAFFGQGTRLTVV.

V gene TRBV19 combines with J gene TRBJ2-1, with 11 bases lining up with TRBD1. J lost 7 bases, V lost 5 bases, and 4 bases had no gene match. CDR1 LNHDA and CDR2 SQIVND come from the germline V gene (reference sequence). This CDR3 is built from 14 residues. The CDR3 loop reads CASSPDRGLNEQFF. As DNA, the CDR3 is TGTGCCAGTAGTCCGGACAGGGGGCTTAATGAGCAGTTCTTC.